This record looks at one T cell receptor (beta chain) sequence and its context. Enrolled through a virtual design, the participants were between 18 and 89 years of age and came from about two dozen US areas. The sample comes from a study of blood T cell repertoires in COVID-19. Across the study: COVID-19 samples from acute and convalescent phases originated in the United States, Italy and Spain. Sources were T cells, B-cell-depleted T cells, or PBMCs; the material itself was cDNA or gDNA.

The V gene's germline CDR1 is MNHEY and CDR2 SMNVEV (reference sequence). The CDR3 totals 17 residues. V was pared by 5 bases and J by 2 bases, with 10 bases of the junction left unmatched. Produced via immunoSEQ multiplex PCR; TCRdb's table is partial and in-frame only. The sample consists of 140,000 to 150,000 clones, roughly 80% of them appearing once. V is TRBV27 and J is TRBJ2-1; 9 bases align to TRBD1. The sequencing sample was made of PBMCs or T cells enriched from blood (not recorded which). The clonotype originates from a woman aged 40 to 50 who had recovered from COVID-19. The CDR3, as DNA: TGTGCCAGCAGTCCCGGGGGGACAGGGCCCCCCTACAATGAGCAGTTCTTC. This translates into CASSPGGTGPPYNEQFF.